These 10 T cell receptor beta chains were sequenced from one sample in a study of identical twins. TCRdb analysed the 5' RACE reads with MiXCR anew, one entry per CDR3 protein. The sample carries about 260,000 distinct CDR3 sequences, approximately 7% recorded once. The same sample was also studied in work on yellow fever vaccine responses in identical twins.

The sample consisted of memory (CD45RO+) T cells sorted from blood. Every receptor here comes from a woman aged 18-30 years in good health.

This clonotype occurred many times. The rearrangement links TRBV4-1 to TRBJ2-1; D possibly uses TRBD1 or TRBD2 (6 bases each). Germline V lookup: CDR1 MGHRA, CDR2 YSYEKL. The CDR3 is made up of 19 amino acids. Trimming cost V 4 bases and J 0 bases, with 22 bases left between them. CDR3 bases: TGCGCCAGCAGCCCGATCGCCGATCGGGGGCACAGCTCCTACAATGAGCAGTTCTTC. Translated: CASSPIADRGHSSYNEQFF.

The V and J genes are TRBV7-3 and TRBJ1-1, with D perhaps matching TRBD1 (6 bases). Germline V CDR1 and CDR2: SGHTA, FQGTGA. CDR3 size: 16 residues. V shed 0 bases and J shed 1 base, with 12 bases lying between them. CDR3 in DNA: TGTGCCAGCAGCTTAACGGGGCAGGGGCGGAACACTGAAGCTTTCTTT. This codes for CASSLTGQGRNTEAFF.

This chain links TRBV6-5 with TRBJ2-5; D might be TRBD2 (5 bases). CDR3 size: 15 residues. V was pared by 4 bases and J by 7 bases, with 19 bases between. The germline CDR1 and CDR2 sequences are MNHEY and SVGAGI. The DNA of the CDR3 is TGTGCCAGCAGTTCCTCTAGCTCATTCCCAGGGACCCAGTACTTC. It is translated as CASSSSSSFPGTQYF.

The V call is TRBV2, the J call TRBJ2-5; the D gene could be TRBD1 or TRBD2 (6 bases each). The CDR3 contains 14 residues. Germline assignment: CDR1 SNHLY and CDR2 FYNNEI. V was cut by 7 bases and J by 4 bases, with 16 bases left in between. The CDR3 here is CASIPGEEGETQYF. The CDR3 DNA is TGTGCCAGCATACCAGGGGAGGAGGGAGAGACCCAGTACTTC. The full variable domain, in which reference TRBV2 and TRBJ2-5 provide the parts outside the CDR3, is EPEVTQTPSHQVTQMGQEVILRCVPISNHLYFYWYRQILGQKVEFLVSFYNNEISEKSEIFDDQFSVERPDGSNFTLKIRSTKLEDSAMYFCASIPGEEGETQYFGPGTRLLVL.

This clonotype came up many times. The J gene is TRBJ2-3, the V gene TRBV7-2, with D uncertain. V shed 5 bases and J shed 2 bases, with 14 bases lying between them. CDR1 is SGHTA and CDR2 is FQGNSA in the germline V gene. CDR3 length: 15 amino acids. In DNA form, the CDR3 reads TGTGCCAGCAGCCGTCTGGAGTATTTCACAGATACGCAGTATTTT. The encoded protein is CASSRLEYFTDTQYF. Full variable domain (rest looked up from reference TRBV7-2 and TRBJ2-3): GAGVSQSPSNKVTEKGKDVELRCDPISGHTALYWYRQSLGQGLEFLIYFQGNSAPDKSGLPSDRFSAERTGGSVSTLTIQRTQQEDSAVYLCASSRLEYFTDTQYFGPGTRLTVL.

The gene calls are TRBV6-2 or TRBV6-3 and TRBJ1-2; the match to TRBD1 covers 7 bases. With 2 bases clipped from V and 6 bases from J, the junction kept 6 bases outside the gene matches. This CDR3 spans 14 amino acids. Per germline, CDR1 MNHEY and CDR2 SVGEGT. CDR3 sequence reads: CASSYGGTEHGYTF. The CDR3 bases are TGTGCCAGCAGTTACGGCGGGACAGAGCATGGCTACACCTTC.

There are a few counts of this clonotype. The chain carries TRBV3-1 and TRBJ2-4; D is uncertain. The CDR3 has 16 amino acids. Germline CDR1 is LGHDT and CDR2 is YNNKEL (reference sequence). V was shortened by 2 bases and J by 1 base, with 12 bases between the two germline ends. The CDR3 bases are TGTGCCAGCAGCCAATCAGGAGCGTGGGCCAAAAACATTCAGTACTTC. Its protein product is CASSQSGAWAKNIQYF.

This clonotype was observed a few times. V usage is TRBV20-1 and J usage is TRBJ1-4, with a tentative D call TRBD1 (6 bases). Germline-derived CDR1 and CDR2 are DFQATT and SNEGSKA (reference sequence). The CDR3 is 16 amino acids. Trimming shortened V by 6 bases and J by 1 base, and 18 bases separated the two germline ends. The CDR3 bases are TGCAGTGCCCAGGGTTGGGGGGCTGGAACTAATGAAAAACTGTTTTTT. It encodes CSAQGWGAGTNEKLFF.

The chain combines TRBV14 with TRBJ2-4; 9 bases are shared with TRBD1. The CDR3 consists of 15 residues. From germline, CDR1 is SGHDN and CDR2 FVKESK. After removal of 4 bases from V and 8 bases from J, the junction contained 9 bases not matched to a gene. In DNA, the CDR3 is TGTGCCAGCAGCCCCCTAGGGACAGGGAGGGACATTCAGTACTTC. It is translated as CASSPLGTGRDIQYF.

This clonotype came up a few times. The chain has TRBV28 and TRBJ2-2; TRBD1 is a possible D gene (6 bases). Germline V gene data show CDR1 as MDHEN and CDR2 as SYDVKM. The CDR3 loop spans 14 amino acids. Trimming shortened V by 6 bases and J by 4 bases, and 12 bases separated the two germline ends. CDR3 sequence: CASRPTGSTGELFF. DNA of the CDR3: TGTGCCAGCAGGCCTACAGGGAGCACCGGGGAGCTGTTTTTT.